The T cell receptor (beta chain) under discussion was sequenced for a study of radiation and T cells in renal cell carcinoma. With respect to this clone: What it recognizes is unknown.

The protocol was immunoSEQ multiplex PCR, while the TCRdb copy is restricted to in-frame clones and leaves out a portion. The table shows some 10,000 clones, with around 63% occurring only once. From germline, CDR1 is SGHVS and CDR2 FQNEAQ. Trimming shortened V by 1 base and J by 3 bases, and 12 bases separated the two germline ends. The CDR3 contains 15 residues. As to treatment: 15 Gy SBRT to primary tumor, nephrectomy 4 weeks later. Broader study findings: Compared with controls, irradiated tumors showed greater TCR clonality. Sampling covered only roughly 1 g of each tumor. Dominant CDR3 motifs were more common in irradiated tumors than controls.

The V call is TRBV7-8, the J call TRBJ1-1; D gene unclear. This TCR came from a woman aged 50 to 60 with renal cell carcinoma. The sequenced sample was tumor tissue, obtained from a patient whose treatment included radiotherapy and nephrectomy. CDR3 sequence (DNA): TGTGCCAGCAGCTTAGGCAGCCACACGGACACTGAAGCTTTCTTT. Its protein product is CASSLGSHTDTEAFF.